This T cell receptor beta chain comes out of a study of neurological immune-mediated disorders. With 10-nucleotide random UMIs, 5'RACE was used to make the cDNA. TCRdb re-analysed the 5' RACE reads in MiXCR, keeping a single row per CDR3 protein. The sample gives 90,000 to 150,000 distinct CDR3 sequences, more than 2.5% of which show up once; over 1% is in the top ten. V lost 3 bases to trimming and J lost 1 base, with 10 bases between them. Germline CDR1 is SGHRS and CDR2 is YFSETQ. This CDR3 contains 14 residues. This clonotype showed up many times. Unsorted libraries were derived from 2 million PBMCs stored at -80 C.

The sample taken for sequencing was PBMCs. The TCR comes from a woman between 25 and 40 years old with multiple sclerosis. This sequence joins TRBV5-1 and TRBJ1-1; the D gene is possibly TRBD1 (5 bases). This CDR3 is CASSSGLTNTEAFF. CDR3 coding DNA: TGCGCCAGCAGCTCGGGACTGACGAACACTGAAGCTTTCTTT.